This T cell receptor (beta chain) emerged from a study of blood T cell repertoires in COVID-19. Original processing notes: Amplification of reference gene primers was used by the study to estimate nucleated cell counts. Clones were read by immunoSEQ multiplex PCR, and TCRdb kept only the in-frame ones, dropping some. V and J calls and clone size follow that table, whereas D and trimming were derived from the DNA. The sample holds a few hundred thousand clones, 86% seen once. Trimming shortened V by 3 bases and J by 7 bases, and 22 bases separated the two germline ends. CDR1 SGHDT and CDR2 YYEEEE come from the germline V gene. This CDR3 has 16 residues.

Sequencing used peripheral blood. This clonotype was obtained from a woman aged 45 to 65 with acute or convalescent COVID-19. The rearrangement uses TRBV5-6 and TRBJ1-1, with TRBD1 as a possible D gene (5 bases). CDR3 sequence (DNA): TGTGCCAGCAGCTCCACTCTGCCGACAGAAACTATTGAAGCTTTCTTT. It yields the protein CASSSTLPTETIEAFF. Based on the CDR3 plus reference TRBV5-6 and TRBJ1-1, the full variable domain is DAGVTQSPTHLIKTRGQQVTLRCSPKSGHDTVSWYQQALGQGPQFIFQYYEEEERQRGNFPDRFSGHQFPNYSSELNVNALLLGDSALYLCASSSTLPTETIEAFFGQGTRLTVV.